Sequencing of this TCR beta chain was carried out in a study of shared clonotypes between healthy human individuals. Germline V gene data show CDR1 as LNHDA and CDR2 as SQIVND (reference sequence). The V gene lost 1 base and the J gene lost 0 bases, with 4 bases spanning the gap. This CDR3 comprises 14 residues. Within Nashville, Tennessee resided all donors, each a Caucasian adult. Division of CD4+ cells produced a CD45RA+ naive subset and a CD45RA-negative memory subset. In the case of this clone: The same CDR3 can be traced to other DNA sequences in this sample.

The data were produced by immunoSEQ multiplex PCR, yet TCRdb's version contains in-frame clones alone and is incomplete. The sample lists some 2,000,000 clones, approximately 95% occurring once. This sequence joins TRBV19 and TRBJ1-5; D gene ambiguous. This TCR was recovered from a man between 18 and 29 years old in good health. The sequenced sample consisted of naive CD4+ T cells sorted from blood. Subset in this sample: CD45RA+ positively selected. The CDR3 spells CASSIVGSNQPQHF. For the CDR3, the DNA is TGTGCCAGTAGTATAGTCGGTAGCAATCAGCCCCAGCATTTT.